These T cell receptor beta chains were read from a single sample in a study of blood T cells in healthy people across ages. Via MiXCR, TCRdb re-called the 5' RACE reads, giving one row per CDR3 protein. Of fewer than 700,000 distinct CDR3 sequences in the sample, around 48% were seen once. The material sequenced was blood. The receptors shown here come from an older man in good health. Both conserved end residues are part of each CDR3.

cdr3_aa: CASSQESQVWFNEQFF
v_call: TRBV4-3
j_call: TRBJ2-1

cdr3_aa: CASSLASRALISYNEQFF
v_call: TRBV5-5
j_call: TRBJ2-1

cdr3_aa: CASSTQTATTNTIYF
v_call: TRBV7-2
j_call: TRBJ1-3

cdr3_aa: CSAREGLAGVYEQYF
v_call: TRBV20-1
j_call: TRBJ2-7

cdr3_aa: CASSLGLGHGETQYF
v_call: TRBV7-2
j_call: TRBJ2-5

cdr3_aa: CASRNPGKGQYF
v_call: TRBV6-5
j_call: TRBJ2-5

cdr3_aa: CATSRPGTSGRYEQFF
v_call: TRBV15
j_call: TRBJ2-1

cdr3_aa: CASSLDWGVDEQFF
v_call: TRBV7-2
j_call: TRBJ2-1

cdr3_aa: CSVGTSGRDEQYF
v_call: TRBV20-1
j_call: TRBJ2-7

cdr3_aa: CASSAEGTQNIQYF
v_call: TRBV5-1
j_call: TRBJ2-4

cdr3_aa: CASIPLTGNYGYTF
v_call: TRBV7-9
j_call: TRBJ1-2

cdr3_aa: CASSPSGRQETQYF
v_call: TRBV3-1
j_call: TRBJ2-5

cdr3_aa: CASSDRREQFF
v_call: TRBV2
j_call: TRBJ2-1

cdr3_aa: CASSPRQGASSGANVLTF
v_call: TRBV12-3/TRBV12-4
j_call: TRBJ2-6

cdr3_aa: CASSNWDSDLSGSPLHF
v_call: TRBV6-2/TRBV6-3
j_call: TRBJ1-6

cdr3_aa: CASSPPSPEQYF
v_call: TRBV7-9
j_call: TRBJ2-7

cdr3_aa: CSADSGRARGYNEQFF
v_call: TRBV29-1
j_call: TRBJ2-1

cdr3_aa: CSVAAVRLLETQYF
v_call: TRBV29-1
j_call: TRBJ2-5

cdr3_aa: CSAPTSFGANVLTF
v_call: TRBV20-1
j_call: TRBJ2-6

cdr3_aa: CASSLVSGELFF
v_call: TRBV13
j_call: TRBJ2-2

cdr3_aa: CASSLDLLNYEQYF
v_call: TRBV5-1
j_call: TRBJ2-7

cdr3_aa: CAISDRVGTEAFF
v_call: TRBV10-3
j_call: TRBJ1-1

cdr3_aa: CASSVDSGRSSTDTQYF
v_call: TRBV9
j_call: TRBJ2-3

cdr3_aa: CASSISGGAGNEQYF
v_call: TRBV7-8
j_call: TRBJ2-5

cdr3_aa: CASSLVTGTSGRAGEQYF
v_call: TRBV5-1
j_call: TRBJ2-5

cdr3_aa: CASSAYWTRDEKLFF
v_call: TRBV9
j_call: TRBJ1-4

cdr3_aa: CSARGAQADYGYTF
v_call: TRBV20-1
j_call: TRBJ1-2

cdr3_aa: CASSGGTSDTQYF
v_call: TRBV11-3
j_call: TRBJ2-3

cdr3_aa: CASSLESPRETQYF
v_call: TRBV12-3/TRBV12-4
j_call: TRBJ2-5

cdr3_aa: CAISDARGAIQETQYF
v_call: TRBV10-3
j_call: TRBJ2-5

cdr3_aa: CASRLMGRDQYF
v_call: TRBV2
j_call: TRBJ2-5

cdr3_aa: CASSEPREGGETQYF
v_call: TRBV25-1
j_call: TRBJ2-5

cdr3_aa: CASSLSGPMDEQYF
v_call: TRBV7-8
j_call: TRBJ2-7

cdr3_aa: CASSLTAPGLAGYNEQFF
v_call: TRBV7-3
j_call: TRBJ2-1

cdr3_aa: CASSLRTGYTDTQYF
v_call: TRBV3-1
j_call: TRBJ2-3

cdr3_aa: CSASRDPRETQYF
v_call: TRBV20-1
j_call: TRBJ2-5

cdr3_aa: CASTPRNGGWDQPQHF
v_call: TRBV28
j_call: TRBJ1-5

cdr3_aa: CASGRQGNTEAFF
v_call: TRBV12-3/TRBV12-4
j_call: TRBJ1-1

cdr3_aa: CSVGSGGELFF
v_call: TRBV29-1
j_call: TRBJ2-2

cdr3_aa: CAGSLLPGQWGASTGYREQYF
v_call: TRBV7-3
j_call: .

cdr3_aa: CASSQAGSGSGEQFF
v_call: TRBV4-3
j_call: TRBJ2-1

cdr3_aa: CASSSLLNQPQHF
v_call: TRBV11-2
j_call: TRBJ1-5

cdr3_aa: CASSLSRGGEQYF
v_call: TRBV7-2
j_call: TRBJ2-7

cdr3_aa: CATSRDQASYEQYF
v_call: TRBV15
j_call: TRBJ2-7

cdr3_aa: CASTKVYRGWDEQFF
v_call: TRBV4-3
j_call: TRBJ2-1

cdr3_aa: CASRDGDQPQHF
v_call: TRBV25-1
j_call: TRBJ1-5

cdr3_aa: CASSPGLAGWETQYF
v_call: TRBV3-1
j_call: TRBJ2-5

cdr3_aa: CSVGSGATDTQYF
v_call: TRBV29-1
j_call: TRBJ2-3

cdr3_aa: CASSSTSSGSTDTQYF
v_call: TRBV18
j_call: TRBJ2-3

cdr3_aa: CASSYSTYRPSLEQYF
v_call: TRBV6-2/TRBV6-3
j_call: .

cdr3_aa: CASSYFSSATNYGYTF
v_call: TRBV12-3/TRBV12-4
j_call: TRBJ1-2

cdr3_aa: CASSQDRGDLETQYF
v_call: TRBV14
j_call: TRBJ2-5

cdr3_aa: CSAREGGGLALKNEQFF
v_call: TRBV20-1
j_call: TRBJ2-1

cdr3_aa: CASISGGTGNNEQFF
v_call: TRBV6-1
j_call: TRBJ2-1

cdr3_aa: CSAREKYEQYF
v_call: TRBV20-1
j_call: .